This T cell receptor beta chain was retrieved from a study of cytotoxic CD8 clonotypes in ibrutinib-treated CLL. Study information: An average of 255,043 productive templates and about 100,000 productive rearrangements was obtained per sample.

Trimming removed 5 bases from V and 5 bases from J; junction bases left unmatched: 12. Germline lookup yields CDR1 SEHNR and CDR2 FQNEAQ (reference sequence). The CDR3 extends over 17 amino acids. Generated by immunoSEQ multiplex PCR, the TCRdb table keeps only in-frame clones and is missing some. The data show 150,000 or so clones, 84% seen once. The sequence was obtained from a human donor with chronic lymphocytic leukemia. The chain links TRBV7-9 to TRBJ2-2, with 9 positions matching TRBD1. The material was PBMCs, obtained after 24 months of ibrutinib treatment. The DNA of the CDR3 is TGTGCCAGCAGCCCAAGAGGGACAGGGTCTAGTACCGGGGAGCTGTTTTTT. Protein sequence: CASSPRGTGSSTGELFF.